This T cell receptor (beta chain) was documented in a study of radiation and T cells in renal cell carcinoma. The assay was immunoSEQ multiplex PCR, and TCRdb's table has in-frame clones only and misses some. The table has about 130,000 clones, about 88% seen once. Described time point: baseline pretreatment blood. Treatment noted: 15 Gy SBRT to primary tumor, nephrectomy 4 weeks later. Sample: blood, taken from a patient whose treatment included radiotherapy and nephrectomy. The TCR originated in a woman aged 45-60 years with renal cell carcinoma.

The CDR3, as DNA: TGTGCCAGCAGCCCCCGGGGGTTGGGACCAGCTTTCTTT. Encoded protein: CASSPRGLGPAFF. V is TRBV7-9 and J is TRBJ1-1; possibly TRBD1 for D (5 bases). V gave up 5 bases and J gave up 10 bases, with 17 bases separating them. The CDR3 has 13 amino acids. Germline V gives CDR1 SEHNR, CDR2 FQNEAQ (reference sequence). Filled out from reference TRBV7-9 and TRBJ1-1, the complete variable domain reads DTGVSQNPRHKITKRGQNVTFRCDPISEHNRLYWYRQTLGQGPEFLTYFQNEAQLEKSRLLSDRFSAERPKGSFSTLEIQRTEQGDSAMYLCASSPRGLGPAFFGQGTRLTVV.